This is a list of T cell receptor beta chains from one sample in a study of blood T cell repertoires in COVID-19. TCRdb keeps only in-frame clones here, not all; method: immunoSEQ multiplex PCR. The data show 340,000 or so clones, over 70% seen once. Material: peripheral blood. The receptors originated from a man in his thirties or forties with active or convalescent COVID-19. Both conserved end residues are part of each CDR3.

TRBV5-6	TRBJ1-2	CASSLGGVGTF
TRBV4-2	TRBJ2-7	CASSQEPTDRVRPYEQYF
TRBV5-5	TRBJ2-3	CASSLPGSDTQYF
TRBV6-5	TRBJ1-2	CATAVASFGYTF
TRBV4-1	TRBJ2-7	CASSQVAGVSYEQYF
TRBV5-1	TRBJ2-2	CASSGDSIGGELFF
TRBV20-1	TRBJ1-2	CSARESEGYTF
TRBV11-2	TRBJ1-2	CASSLGPATDRINYGYTF
TRBV13	TRBJ2-1	CASSFLPLTSGGNEQFF
TRBV30	TRBJ1-1	CAWSAIGRSGTEAFF
TRBV5-6	TRBJ2-7	CASSLVQGPPYEQYF
TRBV5-1	TRBJ2-4	CASSPGQGNIQYF
TRBV19	TRBJ2-5	CASSRTSGVQETQYF
TRBV6-5	TRBJ2-7	CASSYRTGGSEQYF
TRBV18	TRBJ1-5	CASSQGQINQPQHF
TRBV6-1	TRBJ1-2	CASSEQGYGYTF
TRBV30	TRBJ2-4	CAWTPGLAGDIQYF
TRBV19	TRBJ2-7	CASGDPGTGSYEQYF
TRBV6-4	TRBJ2-1	CASSDSGRGPDEQFF
TRBV2	TRBJ1-1	CASRQSTEAFF
TRBV24-1	TRBJ2-2	CATSDSLAGGLTGELFF
TRBV7-3	TRBJ2-1	CASSLNGRGTRGEQFF
TRBV5-6	TRBJ1-2	CASSADSPAGYTF
TRBV6-4	TRBJ1-5	CASSQGSNQPQHF
TRBV19	TRBJ1-1	CATSLTENTEAFF
TRBV18	TRBJ1-3	CASSPLKLRSGNTIYF
TRBV4-2	TRBJ2-3	CASSQDALWSGGAPVLDTQYF
TRBV9	TRBJ2-3	CASSVGAGDTQYF
TRBV27	TRBJ2-2	CASSFGGARTGELFF
TRBV5-1	TRBJ2-3	CVSGRPDTDTQYF
TRBV5-1	TRBJ2-3	CASSLRTSGGLADTQYF
TRBV7-2	TRBJ1-2	CASSRQVTVPYGYTF
TRBV7-3	TRBJ2-7	CASSLGGGDTYEQYF
TRBV28	TRBJ2-7	CASSSQSSYEQYF
TRBV15	TRBJ1-1	CATSIGQGTIEAFF
TRBV7-8	TRBJ2-7	CASSLASGRDLVEQYF
TRBV5-1	TRBJ1-6	CASSPGDWENSPLHF
TRBV30	TRBJ2-1	CAGGASGREYEQFF
TRBV4-1	TRBJ1-5	CASSQASGPWQPQHF
TRBV6-6	TRBJ1-5	CASQQGTQPQHF
TRBV6-5	TRBJ1-2	CASGSRGSNYGYTF
TRBV18	TRBJ2-1	CASSHRDRVYNEQFF
TRBV6-5	TRBJ2-7	CASRGTASYEQYF
TRBV20-1	TRBJ1-4	CAGLTNEKLFF
TRBV27	TRBJ1-5	CASSSAGGSGQPQHF
TRBV6-2/TRBV6-3	TRBJ1-2	CASSLDRGYGYTF
TRBV30	TRBJ2-1	CAGPTRGSSYNEQFF
TRBV4-2	TRBJ1-2	CASSYTGDGYTF
TRBV5-3	TRBJ2-3	CARSHPPGDRGTDTQYF
TRBV9	TRBJ1-2	CASSLEGGRDGYTF
TRBV3-1/TRBV3-2	TRBJ2-5	CASSQGLAGVFGETQYF
TRBV5-1	TRBJ2-3	CASSLAGGSDTQYF
TRBV19	TRBJ1-2	CASSKDRIRYTF
TRBV7-3	TRBJ1-2	CASSLNPPFDSQSYYGYTF
TRBV2	TRBJ2-7	CASSRDSQSVEQYF
TRBV28	TRBJ2-6	CASSLSRTGGANVLTF
TRBV6-5	TRBJ1-2	CASRTQGVGYGYTF
TRBV6-2/TRBV6-3	TRBJ1-5	CASSYSRGLGPRGNQPQHF
TRBV7-8	TRBJ1-1	CASSSAGLPKGTEAFF
TRBV28	TRBJ1-2	CASSLEGALYGYTF